Presented here are 2 T cell receptor beta chains from one specimen sequenced in a study of ipilimumab plus nivolumab after autologous stem cell transplantation. Data came from immunoSEQ multiplex PCR; TCRdb stores just in-frame clones and leaves some out. Found here are some 43,000 clones, more than 70% of them singletons; the top ten hold approximately 0.88%. Specimen: PBMCs, collected in a trial of ipilimumab plus nivolumab as post-transplant consolidation. The source of these receptors is a male donor with multiple myeloma.

CDR3 nucleotide sequence: TGCGCCAGCAGCTTGGATACCGGGACAGGGGCCAAGGATGAGCAGTTCTTC. This encodes CASSLDTGTGAKDEQFF. The rearrangement uses TRBV5-1 and TRBJ2-1, with TRBD1 matching 10 bases. The V gene end was trimmed by 0 bases and the J gene end by 8 bases; junction bases not matched to a gene: 11. The CDR3 spans 17 residues. Germline CDR1 reads SGHRS; CDR2 reads YFSETQ.

The chain is built from TRBV29-1 and TRBJ1-6; 10 bases are shared with TRBD1. This CDR3 comprises 13 residues. Germline CDR1 SQVTM, CDR2 ANQGSEA. The V and J ends lost 8 bases and 7 bases, in that order; junction bases with no gene match: 5. In DNA form, the CDR3 reads TGCAGCCCGGGACAGGGGAACAATTCACCCCTCCACTTT. Its translation is CSPGQGNNSPLHF.